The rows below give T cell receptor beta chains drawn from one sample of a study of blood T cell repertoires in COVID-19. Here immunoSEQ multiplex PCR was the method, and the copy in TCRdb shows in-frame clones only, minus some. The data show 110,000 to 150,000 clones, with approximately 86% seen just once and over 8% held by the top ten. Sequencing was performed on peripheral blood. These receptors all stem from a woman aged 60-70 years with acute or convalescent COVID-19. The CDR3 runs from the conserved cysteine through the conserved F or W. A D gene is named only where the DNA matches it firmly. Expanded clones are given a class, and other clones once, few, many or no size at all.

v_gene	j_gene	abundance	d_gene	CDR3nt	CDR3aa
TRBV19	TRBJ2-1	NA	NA	TGTGCCAGTAGTATAATTGGACTGCGGGGCAATGAGCAGTTCTTC	CASSIIGLRGNEQFF
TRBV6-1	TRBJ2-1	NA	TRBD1	TGTGCCAGCAGTGAAGGACAGGGAGTGCCCGGGGTCTTC	CASSEGQGVPGVF
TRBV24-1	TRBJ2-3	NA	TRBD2	TGTGCCACCTCGAAGGCGGGGGACACAGATACGCAGTATTTT	CATSKAGDTDTQYF
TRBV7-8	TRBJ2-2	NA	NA	TGTGCCAGCAGCTTAGCAAATCTCCGTCGGGGAACCGGGGAGCTGTTTTTT	CASSLANLRRGTGELFF
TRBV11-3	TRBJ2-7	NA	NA	TGTGCCAGCAGCTTAGGAGGTACGGCCTACGAGCAGTACTTC	CASSLGGTAYEQYF
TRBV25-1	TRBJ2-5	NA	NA	TGTGCCAGCAGTCCGGTCTCTTCAGAGACCCAGTACTTC	CASSPVSSETQYF
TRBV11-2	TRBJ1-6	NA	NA	TGTGCCAGCAGCTTAGATTTCGTGGCAGGGTGGAAGAATTCACCCCTCCACTTT	CASSLDFVAGWKNSPLHF
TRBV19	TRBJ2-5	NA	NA	TGTGCCAGTAGTATTAGTGTCCTAGGGACCCAGTACTTC	CASSISVLGTQYF
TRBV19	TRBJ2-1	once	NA	TGTGCCAGTAGGGTTACAGAACCCTACAATGAGCAGTTCTTC	CASRVTEPYNEQFF
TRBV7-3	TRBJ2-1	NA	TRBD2	TGTGCCAGCAGCTTACAACTAGCGGGCTACAATGAGCAGTTCTTC	CASSLQLAGYNEQFF
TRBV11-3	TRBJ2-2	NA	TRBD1	TGTGCCAGCAGCCGACTGTCGGGACAGACGAACACCGGGGAGCTGTTTTTT	CASSRLSGQTNTGELFF
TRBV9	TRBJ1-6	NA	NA	TGTGCCAGCAGCGTAGACTCGCAGGGGATTAGTATTCGACCCCTCCACTTT	CASSVDSQGISIRPLHF
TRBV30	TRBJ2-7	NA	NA	TGTGCCTGGAGTCCCTCCCCGTCTCAGCAGTACTTC	CAWSPSPSQQYF
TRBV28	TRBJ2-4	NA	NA	TGTGCCAGCAGACAAACAGAAAACATTCAGTACTTC	CASRQTENIQYF